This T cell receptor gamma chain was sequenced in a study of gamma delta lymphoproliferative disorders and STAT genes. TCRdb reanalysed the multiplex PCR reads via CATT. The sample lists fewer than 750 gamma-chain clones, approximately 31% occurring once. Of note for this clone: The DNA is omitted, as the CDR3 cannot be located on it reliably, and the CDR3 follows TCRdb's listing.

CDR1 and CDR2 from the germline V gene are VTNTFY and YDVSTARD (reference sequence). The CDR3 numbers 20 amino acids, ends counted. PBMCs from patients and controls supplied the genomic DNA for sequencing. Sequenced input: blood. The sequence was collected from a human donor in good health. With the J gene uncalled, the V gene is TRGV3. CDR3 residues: CATWDRLGIIRNSLAVEQHF.